The clone carrying this TCR beta chain came up many times. The antigen remains undetermined. The data were obtained in a study of identical twins. Study results and caveats: Insertion counts were lower in abundant cord blood beta clonotypes, a trend that memory repertoires did not show.

In germline, CDR1 is DFQATT, CDR2 SNEGSKA (reference sequence). V was cut by 0 bases and J by 6 bases, with 7 bases left in between. This CDR3 region has 12 residues. Addition of a universal primer site occurred through template switching, and cDNA carried unique molecular identifiers. TCRdb re-called the 5' RACE reads with MiXCR, one entry per CDR3 protein. The sample holds nearly 650,000 distinct CDR3 sequences, around 7.5% seen once. A further study also used this sample, focusing on yellow fever vaccine responses in identical twins.

This clonotype was obtained from a woman aged 18-29 years in good health. The sequencing sample was made of PBMCs. V and J are TRBV20-1 and TRBJ2-3; D uncertain. The CDR3 bases are TGCAGTGCTAGAGATCTCGGGGATACGCAGTATTTT. Protein product: CSARDLGDTQYF.